This record concerns one T cell receptor beta chain sequence. TCRdb re-analyzed the PCR reads using MiXCR. Of roughly 14,000 clones in the sample, roughly 25% were seen once. This entry is derived from a study of metastatic and nonmetastatic thyroid tumors. Study-wide context: The authors compared repertoires across blood and tumor or nodule tissue from malignant and benign thyroid patients.

Germline CDR1 is SGHRS and CDR2 is YFSETQ. This CDR3 is built from 15 residues. V was pared by 0 bases and J by 8 bases, with 10 bases of the junction left unmatched. Thyroid surgery had not been preceded by any treatment in any patient. Sequencing was carried out using tumor tissue. The chain combines TRBV5-1 with TRBJ2-7; 8 nucleotides match TRBD1. The source of this sequence is a female donor with papillary thyroid cancer or a benign thyroid nodule (not recorded which). Some clones in this sample may be carry-over from other donors' samples. The CDR3 DNA reads as TGCGCCAGCAGCTTGGGGTATTCAGGGGGCGAGAAGCAGTACTTC. Translated: CASSLGYSGGEKQYF. The complete variable domain, with remaining parts taken from reference TRBV5-1 and TRBJ2-7, reads KAGVTQTPRYLIKTRGQQVTLSCSPISGHRSVSWYQQTPGQGLQFLFEYFSETQRNKGNFPGRFSGRQFSNSRSEMNVSTLELGDSALYLCASSLGYSGGEKQYFGPGTRLTVT.